This T cell receptor beta chain was sequenced during a study of blood T cell repertoires in COVID-19 (dated by TCRdb to the early 2020s). With regard to the full study: Samples from collaborators originated in the United States, Italy and Spain and spanned both the acute and convalescent phases of COVID-19. Where HLA class I and class II types were available, the types were taken from metadata supplied by the sample provider, not from assay-based typing. Sample metadata almost always included a de-identified subject ID, COVID-19 status, age in years and sex. The dataset comprised deeply sampled blood TCRbeta repertoires from subjects exposed to, actively infected with, or recovered from COVID-19. The material from the prospective study consisted of cDNA or gDNA derived from T cells, B-cell-depleted T cells, or PBMCs. The repertoires were released in a freely available public database intended as a resource for research on the immune response to SARS-CoV-2. The samples were drawn from the first 160 participants of the ongoing ImmuneRACE study and from 950 to 1,500 subjects provided by 6 global collaborators. The study at large found these results: The amount of clinical and demographic metadata varied by source and participant and was provided uncurated.

The CDR3 contains 13 residues, cysteine and phenylalanine counted. The DNA shown is the 39-base CDR3, in frame from base 1. V is shortened by 6 bases, J by 2 bases, and the region joining them spans 9 bases. The CDR1 and CDR2 encoded by the germline V gene are MNHEY and SVGAGI. Collaborating institutions collected whole blood in K2EDTA tubes following their own protocols. Collaborator samples were shipped for TCRbeta analysis as frozen whole blood, isolated PBMCs, or DNA extracted from either sample type. TCRbeta CDR3 regions were amplified from genomic DNA by means of the immunoSEQ Assay, a bias-controlled multiplex PCR. For the original study's pipeline: Nucleated cell counts per sample were estimated from amplification of reference gene primers within the assay. Sequence reads were collapsed and filtered to measure the absolute abundance of every unique TCRbeta CDR3 rearrangement. For each sample, productive Simpson clonality was calculated by taking the square root of Simpson's diversity index across productive rearrangements. This is the immuneACCESS table as TCRdb keeps it, with only in-frame sequences that have V and J called. A part of the clones is gone; compared with another copy, unresolved V genes explain less than half, and the rest is unexplained. From that table come the V and J calls and clone size; the DNA was used to work out D and trimming. The sample table holds 130,000 or so clones, of which around three quarters were seen once. The top ten hold 16% of the sample.

Regarding this clone: The target of this receptor is not known. The sample holds no much larger clone one base away, and base qualities are not on file.

The rearranged chain carries TRBV6-5 and TRBJ2-3, and perhaps TRBD2 as D gene, on 5 matching bases. Sequenced material: peripheral blood. This clonotype originated in a man in his 60s with active or convalescent COVID-19. The bases read TGTGCCAGCAGGAGGGTTCCCACAGATACGCAGTATTTT. Its coded protein is CASRRVPTDTQYF.